The 27 T cell receptor beta chains below all came from one sample that was sequenced in a study of T cell repertoires in ileal Crohn's disease (dated by TCRdb to about 2019). Library preparation was by the immunoSEQ multiplex PCR assay. TCRdb stores this immuneACCESS table with in-frame sequences only. Part of the clones is absent; in the studies checked, under half of the shortfall reflects unresolved V genes, and no reason is known for the rest. This sample is represented by about 8,200 clones; 96% of them were singletons. The ten most abundant clones make up 0.22% of the sample. Sequencing was done on a sample of ileal tissue. These receptors all come from an adult with Crohn's disease.

V usage is TRBV7-2 and J usage is TRBJ1-2, with 10 bases identical to TRBD1. The CDR3 is 13 amino acids. Germline trimming cut 3 bases from V and 7 bases from J; bases unmatched to any gene: 2. Germline CDR1 SGHTA, CDR2 FQGNSA. The CDR3: CASSFGTGVGYTF. The CDR3 DNA reads TGTGCCAGCAGCTTCGGGACAGGGGTTGGCTACACCTTC. Supplemented by reference TRBV7-2 and TRBJ1-2, the full variable domain reads GAGVSQSPSNKVTEKGKDVELRCDPISGHTALYWYRQSLGQGLEFLIYFQGNSAPDKSGLPSDRFSAERTGGSVSTLTIQRTQQEDSAVYLCASSFGTGVGYTFGSGTRLTVV.

The genes are TRBV18 and TRBJ1-5, with D maybe TRBD1 (6 bases). This CDR3 has 14 residues. V gave up 2 bases and J gave up 4 bases, with 9 bases separating them. Germline CDR1 reads KGHSH; CDR2 reads LQKENI. The CDR3 loop is CASSPGTGNQPQHF. The CDR3 bases are TGTGCCAGCTCACCAGGAACAGGGAATCAGCCCCAGCATTTT.

The chain employs TRBV7-2 and TRBJ2-5; TRBD2 matches 10 bases. This CDR3 contains 18 residues. With V trimmed by 6 bases and J by 5 bases, 18 bases remained unmatched. Looked up from germline, CDR1 is SGHTA and CDR2 is FQGNSA. The CDR3 here is CASRKGGRASGGGETQYF. The CDR3 coding sequence is TGTGCCAGCAGGAAAGGAGGGAGAGCTAGCGGGGGAGGGGAGACCCAGTACTTC. Filled out from reference TRBV7-2 and TRBJ2-5, the complete variable domain reads GAGVSQSPSNKVTEKGKDVELRCDPISGHTALYWYRQSLGQGLEFLIYFQGNSAPDKSGLPSDRFSAERTGGSVSTLTIQRTQQEDSAVYLCASRKGGRASGGGETQYFGPGTRLLVL.

This chain links TRBV7-9 with TRBJ2-1; 7 positions match TRBD1. The J segment lost 10 bases and the V segment lost 3 bases, leaving 12 bases of the junction unmatched. The CDR3 totals 15 residues. The germline CDR1 and CDR2 sequences are SEHNR and FQNEAQ (reference sequence). The CDR3 DNA is TGTGCCAGCAGCTTCGGGCAGGGGGTGCGCGGGGAGCAGTTCTTC. Translated, it gives CASSFGQGVRGEQFF.

The table lists this clone with a count of one. The chain joins TRBV10-1 to TRBJ1-5, with TRBD1 as a possible D gene (6 bases). CDR1 WNHNN and CDR2 SYGVQD come from the germline V gene (reference sequence). This CDR3 has 13 amino acids. Trimming took off 0 bases at V and 11 bases at J, with 11 bases between the two ends. CDR3 residues: CASSESGAGTQHF. The CDR3 DNA is TGCGCCAGCAGTGAGTCGGGGGCCGGGACCCAGCATTTT.

This sequence joins TRBV7-2 and TRBJ2-3; D is unclear. The germline V and J ends were trimmed by 5 bases and 4 bases, with 7 bases remaining between them. The CDR3 has 12 residues. Germline V gives CDR1 SGHTA, CDR2 FQGNSA. Written as DNA, the CDR3 is TGTGCCAGCAGCCTTCGAGCAGATACGCAGTATTTT. Amino acid sequence: CASSLRADTQYF.

This chain links TRBV5-1 with TRBJ2-5; no clear D. The V and J ends lost 0 bases and 1 base respectively, with 7 bases between them. The CDR3 runs to 14 residues. Germline V CDR1 and CDR2: SGHRS, YFSETQ. The CDR3 loop is CASSLASIQETQYF. The CDR3 DNA reads TGCGCCAGCAGCTTGGCTTCTATCCAAGAGACCCAGTACTTC.

J is TRBJ2-7 and V is TRBV14; a weak D match, TRBD1 (5 bases). Deletions cut 4 bases from V and 6 bases from J, with 19 bases between. The CDR3 length is 15 residues. Germline-derived CDR1 and CDR2 are SGHDN and FVKESK. The CDR3 DNA reads TGTGCCAGCAGCCCCATGGGGCACCTTTACGGCGAGCAGTACGTC. Encoded protein: CASSPMGHLYGEQYV.

A single count supports this clone. V and J are TRBV19 and TRBJ2-5; D gene uncertain. Germline lookup yields CDR1 LNHDA and CDR2 SQIVND (reference sequence). The V end was cut by 5 bases, the J end by 4 bases, with 17 bases between. This CDR3 spans 15 amino acids. This CDR3 is CASSARWIDSETQYF. CDR3 coding DNA: TGTGCCAGTAGTGCCCGTTGGATCGACTCAGAGACCCAGTACTTC.

This chain connects TRBV12-2 to TRBJ2-7; the D call in the table, TRBD1, was not verified against the DNA. TRBV12-2 is listed as a pseudogene. The length of the CDR3 is 14 residues. CDR3 bases: TGTGCAAGTCGCTCATACACAGGATTTTACGAGCAGTACGTC. Translation: CASRSYTGFYEQYV.

The genes are TRBV6-6 and TRBJ1-5; 9 positions agree with TRBD1. The CDR3 is 14 amino acids. Germline lookup yields CDR1 MNHNY and CDR2 SVGAGI (reference sequence). With V trimmed by 8 bases and J by 4 bases, 6 bases remained unmatched. DNA of the CDR3: TGTGCCAGCCTTAGGACAGGGGCAAATCAGCCCCAGCATTTT. This translates into CASLRTGANQPQHF.

The chain carries TRBV6-4 and TRBJ2-3; D may be TRBD1 (6 bases). Deletions cut 5 bases from V and 9 bases from J, with 15 bases between. Germline lookup yields CDR1 MRHNA and CDR2 SNTAGT. This CDR3 is built from 13 residues. DNA for the CDR3: TGTGCCAGCAGTCCTAACAGGGTGTCGACGCAGTATTTT. Encoded protein: CASSPNRVSTQYF.

The gene calls are TRBV6-5 and TRBJ2-4; 9 bases match TRBD1. The J segment lost 7 bases and the V segment lost 5 bases, leaving 6 bases of the junction unmatched. Germline-derived CDR1 and CDR2 are MNHEY and SVGAGI. CDR3 length: 14 residues. The CDR3 reads CASSQQGAHNIQYF. CDR3 DNA: TGTGCCAGCAGTCAACAGGGGGCCCATAACATTCAGTACTTC.

The V call is TRBV5-1, the J call TRBJ1-1; 8 bases are shared with TRBD1. CDR1 and CDR2 from the germline V gene are SGHRS and YFSETQ. The V segment lost 8 bases and the J segment 1 base; nucleotides outside the gene matches: 4. There are 13 residues in the CDR3. The CDR3 spells CASSQGENTEAFF. The CDR3 DNA is TGCGCCAGTTCACAGGGGGAGAACACTGAAGCTTTCTTT.

This rearrangement joins TRBV6-5 to TRBJ1-2; the D gene is possibly TRBD1 (6 bases). Germline lookup yields CDR1 MNHEY and CDR2 SVGAGI. Trimming shortened V by 6 bases and J by 2 bases, and 10 bases separated the two germline ends. CDR3 size: 13 residues. CDR3 region: CASRVTGNYGYTF. The DNA for the CDR3 is TGTGCCAGCAGGGTAACAGGGAACTATGGCTACACCTTC.

This clone was seen just once. The chain employs TRBV2 and TRBJ1-4; 10 nucleotides agree with TRBD1. Looked up from germline, CDR1 is SNHLY and CDR2 is FYNNEI. Trimming cost V 4 bases and J 10 bases; bases outside gene matches: 6. The CDR3 is made up of 14 amino acids. The CDR3 nucleotides read TGTGCCAGCAGTGCGGGACAGGGGATGGCAAAACTGTTTTTT. As protein: CASSAGQGMAKLFF.

J is TRBJ2-7 and V is TRBV7-3; TRBD1 might be the D (6 bases). Per the germline V gene, CDR1 is SGHTA and CDR2 is FQGTGA. The CDR3 extends over 14 amino acids. The ends were cut back, 5 bases at V and 1 base at J, with 12 bases in the middle. The CDR3 DNA reads as TGTGCCAGCAGCCTGTACGGACAGTCCTACGAGCAGTACTTC. Translated, it gives CASSLYGQSYEQYF.

The genes are TRBV5-1 and TRBJ2-7; 9 positions agree with TRBD1. Trimming removed 0 bases from V and 2 bases from J; junction bases left unmatched: 6. Germline loops: CDR1 SGHRS, CDR2 YFSETQ. CDR3 length: 16 amino acids. CDR3 nucleotides: TGCGCCAGCAGCTTGGCTGGTGGGACAGGGACCTACGAGCAGTACTTC. Amino acids: CASSLAGGTGTYEQYF.

For the CDR3, the DNA is TGCGCCAGCAGTGGGGGGACAGGGGTGAGGGAGCAGTACGTC. As protein: CASSGGTGVREQYV. The chain combines TRBV10-2 with TRBJ2-7; 10 bases line up with TRBD1. Germline lookup yields CDR1 WSHSY and CDR2 SAAADI. After removal of 4 bases from V and 7 bases from J, the junction contained 7 bases not matched to a gene. The CDR3 extends over 14 amino acids.

The chain uses TRBV6-6 and TRBJ2-2; possibly TRBD1 for D (5 bases). Germline V gives CDR1 MNHNY, CDR2 SVGAGI (reference sequence). The CDR3 extends over 15 amino acids. The germline V and J ends were trimmed by 6 bases and 2 bases, with 13 bases remaining between them. CDR3 loop: CASRVPTVNTGELFF. CDR3 DNA: TGTGCCAGCAGAGTCCCGACAGTTAACACCGGGGAGCTGTTTTTT.

The CDR3 nucleotides read TGTGCCAGCGGATTCGGAGGTTCCCCCTACGAGCAGTACTTC. Translated: CASGFGGSPYEQYF. The gene calls are TRBV21-1 and TRBJ2-7; the tabulated D call, TRBD2, remains unverified against the DNA. TRBV21-1 has pseudogene status. The CDR3 is 14 amino acids.

The V and J genes are TRBV27 and TRBJ2-1, with 9 bases aligning to TRBD2. J gave up 3 bases and V 3 bases, and 9 bases lay outside the gene matches. The CDR3 loop spans 17 amino acids. From germline, CDR1 is MNHEY and CDR2 SMNVEV (reference sequence). The CDR3 sequence: CASSFPTIAGVYNEQFF. The DNA for the CDR3 is TGTGCCAGCAGTTTCCCTACCATAGCGGGGGTCTACAATGAGCAGTTCTTC.

This clone is a singleton in its sample. The CDR3 here is CASSPIPHGGADTQYF. For the CDR3, the DNA is TGTGCCAGCAGTCCCATTCCCCACGGGGGGGCAGATACGCAGTATTTT. The chain carries TRBV28 and TRBJ2-3; 8 bases map to TRBD2. CDR1 MDHEN and CDR2 SYDVKM come from the germline V gene. V lost 5 bases to trimming and J lost 4 bases; unmatched junction nucleotides: 11. This CDR3 contains 16 residues.

The V call is TRBV19, the J call TRBJ2-7; tentatively, D is TRBD2 (5 bases). V lost 4 bases, J lost 7 bases, and 14 bases lay in between. Germline V gene lookup returns CDR1 LNHDA and CDR2 SQIVND (reference sequence). The CDR3 runs to 13 residues. CDR3 in amino acids: CASSTQAPGEQYF. The CDR3 DNA is TGTGCCAGTAGTACCCAGGCCCCGGGGGAGCAGTACTTC.

This clone was picked up one time. The chain recombines TRBV7-2 with TRBJ2-2; a weak D match, TRBD2 (6 bases). V lost 3 bases and J 7 bases, leaving 15 bases between the germline ends. This CDR3 region has 15 residues. Germline CDR1 is SGHTA and CDR2 is FQGNSA. The CDR3 is CASSFDWGTRGELFF. The CDR3 DNA reads as TGTGCCAGCAGCTTTGACTGGGGGACTCGCGGGGAGCTGTTTTTT.

The J gene is TRBJ1-1, the V gene TRBV30; 7 nucleotides agree with TRBD1. The CDR3 extends over 15 amino acids. J gave up 2 bases and V 8 bases, and 14 bases lay outside the gene matches. Germline V gene lookup returns CDR1 GTSNPN and CDR2 SVGIG (reference sequence). CDR3 sequence (DNA): TGTGCCCGTTATCCATACAGGGGCGGAAACACTGAAGCTTTCTTT. Translating gives CARYPYRGGNTEAFF.

This chain links TRBV11-2 with TRBJ1-1; D is possibly TRBD1 (5 bases). V was trimmed by 5 bases and J by 11 bases, leaving 24 bases between them. Germline V gives CDR1 SGHAT, CDR2 FQNNGV. CDR3 length equals 15 residues. CDR3 DNA: TGTGCCAGCAGCCCCTGGGGGGTGACCCCCTTAATTGCTTTCTTT. Translation gives CASSPWGVTPLIAFF.